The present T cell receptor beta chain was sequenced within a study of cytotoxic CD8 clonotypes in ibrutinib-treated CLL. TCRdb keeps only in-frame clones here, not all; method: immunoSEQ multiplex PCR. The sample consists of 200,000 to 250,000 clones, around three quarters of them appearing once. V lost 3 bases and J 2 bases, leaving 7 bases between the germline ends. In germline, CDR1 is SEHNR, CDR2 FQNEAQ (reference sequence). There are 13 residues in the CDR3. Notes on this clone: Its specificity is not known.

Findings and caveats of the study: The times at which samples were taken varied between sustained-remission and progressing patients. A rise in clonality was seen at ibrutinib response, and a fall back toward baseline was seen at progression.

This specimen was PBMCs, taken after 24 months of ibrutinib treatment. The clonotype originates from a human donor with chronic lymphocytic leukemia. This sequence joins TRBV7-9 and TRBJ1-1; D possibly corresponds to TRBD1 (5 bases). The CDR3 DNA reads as TGTGCCAGCAGCTTGGGGACTAACACTGAAGCTTTCTTT. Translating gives CASSLGTNTEAFF. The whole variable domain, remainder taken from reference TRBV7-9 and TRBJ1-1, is DTGVSQNPRHKITKRGQNVTFRCDPISEHNRLYWYRQTLGQGPEFLTYFQNEAQLEKSRLLSDRFSAERPKGSFSTLEIQRTEQGDSAMYLCASSLGTNTEAFFGQGTRLTVV.